This T cell receptor (beta chain) was captured by sequencing in a study of shared clonotypes between healthy human individuals. Whole-study results and caveats: Limited genetic and exposure-history diversity came from having few donors.

A deep-level run was used for the assay. The repertoire was sequenced with immunoSEQ multiplex PCR; TCRdb's copy has only in-frame clones and lacks some. The sample holds 490,000 or so clones, around 78% seen once. Concerning this clone itself: Its target is not known.

V was clipped by 0 bases and J by 6 bases, with 21 bases between them. The CDR3 loop spans 17 amino acids. Germline V lookup: CDR1 SGDLS, CDR2 YYNGEE. The sequence was obtained from a woman in her thirties or forties in good health. Some clones in this sample may be carry-over from other donors' samples. The chain is built from TRBV9 and TRBJ1-1; D is unresolved. The sample taken for sequencing was PBMCs. CDR3 bases: TGTGCCAGCAGCGTAGGAAACGGTGAGGCCCCACCAGCTGAAGCTTTCTTT. The encoded protein is CASSVGNGEAPPAEAFF.